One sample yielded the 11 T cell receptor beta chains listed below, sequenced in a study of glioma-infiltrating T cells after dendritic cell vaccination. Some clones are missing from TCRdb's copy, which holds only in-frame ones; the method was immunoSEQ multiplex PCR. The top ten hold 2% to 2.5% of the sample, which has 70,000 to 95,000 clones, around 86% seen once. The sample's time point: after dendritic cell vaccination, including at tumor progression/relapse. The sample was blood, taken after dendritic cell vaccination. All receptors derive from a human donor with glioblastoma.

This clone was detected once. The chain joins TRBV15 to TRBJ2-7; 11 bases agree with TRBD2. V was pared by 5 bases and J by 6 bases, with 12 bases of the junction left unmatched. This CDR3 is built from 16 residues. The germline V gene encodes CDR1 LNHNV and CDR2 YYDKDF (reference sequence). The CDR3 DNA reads TGTGCCACCAGCGGCTTCTTAGCGGGAGGGCCTCCCGAGCAGTACTTC. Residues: CATSGFLAGGPPEQYF.

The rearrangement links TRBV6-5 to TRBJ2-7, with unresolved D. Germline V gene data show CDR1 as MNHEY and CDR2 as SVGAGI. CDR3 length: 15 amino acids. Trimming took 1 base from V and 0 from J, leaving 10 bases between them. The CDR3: CASSYYPVSSYEQYF. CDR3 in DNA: TGTGCCAGCAGTTACTACCCGGTTAGCTCCTACGAGCAGTACTTC.

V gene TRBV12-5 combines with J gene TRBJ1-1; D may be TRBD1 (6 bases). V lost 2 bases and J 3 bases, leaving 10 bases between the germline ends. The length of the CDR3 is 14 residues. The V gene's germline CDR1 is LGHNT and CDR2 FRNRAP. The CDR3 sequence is CASGLLQGYTEAFF. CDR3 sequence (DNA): TGTGCTAGTGGTTTGCTACAGGGCTACACTGAAGCTTTCTTT.

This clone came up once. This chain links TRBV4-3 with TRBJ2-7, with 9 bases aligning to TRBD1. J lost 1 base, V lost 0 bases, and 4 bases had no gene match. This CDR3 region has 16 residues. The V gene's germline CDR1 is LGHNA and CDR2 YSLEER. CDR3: CASSQDIGTGSYEQYF. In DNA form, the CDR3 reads TGCGCCAGCAGCCAAGATATAGGGACAGGGTCCTACGAGCAGTACTTC.

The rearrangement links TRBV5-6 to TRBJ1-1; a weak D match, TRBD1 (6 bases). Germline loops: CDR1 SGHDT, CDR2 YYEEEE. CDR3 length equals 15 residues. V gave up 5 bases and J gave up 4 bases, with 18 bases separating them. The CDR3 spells CASSGGGAWITEAFF. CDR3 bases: TGTGCCAGCAGTGGTGGGGGGGCTTGGATCACTGAAGCTTTCTTT.

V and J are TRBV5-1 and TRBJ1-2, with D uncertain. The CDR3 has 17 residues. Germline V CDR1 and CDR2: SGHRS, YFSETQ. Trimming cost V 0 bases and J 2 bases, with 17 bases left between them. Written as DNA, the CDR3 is TGCGCCAGCAGCTTGGTCGGTTTGATGACACTGAACTATGGCTACACCTTC. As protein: CASSLVGLMTLNYGYTF.

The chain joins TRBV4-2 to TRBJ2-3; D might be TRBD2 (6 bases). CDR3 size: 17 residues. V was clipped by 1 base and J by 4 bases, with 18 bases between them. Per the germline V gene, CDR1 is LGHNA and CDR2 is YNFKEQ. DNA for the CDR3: TGTGCCAGCAGCCAAGCTGGGACGGGAGATTCCTCAGATACGCAGTATTTT. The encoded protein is CASSQAGTGDSSDTQYF.

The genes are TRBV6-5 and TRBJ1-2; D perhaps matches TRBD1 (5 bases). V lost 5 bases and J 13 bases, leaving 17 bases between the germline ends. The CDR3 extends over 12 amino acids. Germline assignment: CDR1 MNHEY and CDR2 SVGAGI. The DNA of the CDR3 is TGTGCCAGCAGTAACCCTTCGACAGTCTTCACCTTC. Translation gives CASSNPSTVFTF.

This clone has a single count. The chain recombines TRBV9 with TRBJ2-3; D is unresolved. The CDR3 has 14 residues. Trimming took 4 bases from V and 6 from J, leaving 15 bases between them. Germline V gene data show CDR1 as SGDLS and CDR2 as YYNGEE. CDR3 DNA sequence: TGTGCCAGCAGCCTAGAGACTTTATGGGATACGCAGTATTTT. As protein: CASSLETLWDTQYF.

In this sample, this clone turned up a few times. CDR3 coding DNA: TGTGCCAGCAGGGCCCTACAGGGCCGATGGTACGAGCAGTACTTC. This codes for CASRALQGRWYEQYF. The rearrangement links TRBV6-5 to TRBJ2-7; maybe TRBD1 (6 bases). In germline, CDR1 is MNHEY, CDR2 SVGAGI. V was pared by 6 bases and J by 4 bases, with 19 bases between. The CDR3 covers 15 residues.

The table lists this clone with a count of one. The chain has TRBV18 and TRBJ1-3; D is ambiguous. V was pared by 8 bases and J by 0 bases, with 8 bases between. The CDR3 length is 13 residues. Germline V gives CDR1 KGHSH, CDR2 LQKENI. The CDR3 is CASLGLSGNTIYF. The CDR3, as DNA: TGTGCCAGCCTCGGACTCTCTGGAAACACCATATATTTT.